A single sample is the source of the 20 T cell receptor beta chains below, sequenced in a study of graft-versus-host responses after intestinal transplantation. These TCRs' antigens remain unknown. Clones were sequenced by immunoSEQ multiplex PCR, and TCRdb holds only the in-frame ones, with some missing. In the table there are over 90,000 clones, 90% to 95% of which are singletons. This specimen was unstimulated CD8+ T cells sorted from spleen or lymph node cells, taken before intestinal transplant. The receptors originated from a human donor who received an intestinal transplant.

The chain couples TRBV6-6 to TRBJ2-1; D possibly corresponds to TRBD2 (5 bases). Trimming left V 7 bases short and J 6 bases short, with 19 bases between. Germline V gene sequence: CDR1 MNHNY, CDR2 SVGAGI (reference sequence). The CDR3 spans 15 residues. In DNA, the CDR3 is TGTGCCAGCACCCCTTCCCAGGCCGGAGGCAATGAGCAGTTCTTC. Its protein product is CASTPSQAGGNEQFF.

J is TRBJ1-1 and V is TRBV19; D is perhaps TRBD1 (6 bases). Trimming took 5 bases from V and 3 from J, leaving 10 bases between them. CDR3 length: 13 residues. The germline gives CDR1 LNHDA, CDR2 SQIVND (reference sequence). The CDR3 sequence is CASSWAGDTEAFF. CDR3 nucleotides: TGTGCCAGTAGTTGGGCAGGGGACACTGAAGCTTTCTTT.

The chain combines TRBV27 with TRBJ2-7, with 7 positions matching TRBD1. This CDR3 is 15 amino acids long. The V gene end was trimmed by 6 bases and the J gene end by 7 bases; junction bases not matched to a gene: 15. Germline CDR1 and CDR2: MNHEY and SMNVEV (reference sequence). DNA of the CDR3: TGTGCCAGCAGAGCCTCAGGGGGATTGGTTAAGGAGCAGTACTTC. Amino acid sequence: CASRASGGLVKEQYF.

The chain combines TRBV15 with TRBJ1-1; TRBD1 is a possible D gene (6 bases). Germline V gene lookup returns CDR1 LNHNV and CDR2 YYDKDF (reference sequence). This CDR3 comprises 16 residues. Trimming took off 2 bases at V and 0 bases at J, with 13 bases between the two ends. The CDR3 reads CATSRSRTVMNTEAFF. CDR3 coding DNA: TGTGCCACCAGCAGATCCAGGACAGTTATGAACACTGAAGCTTTCTTT.

DNA for the CDR3: TGTGCCTGGAGTCCCGGGACAGGGAACAATGAGCAGTTCTTC. The encoded protein is CAWSPGTGNNEQFF. The chain employs TRBV30 and TRBJ2-1, with 9 bases that match TRBD1. The CDR3 is made up of 14 amino acids. Trimming removed 2 bases from V and 5 bases from J; junction bases left unmatched: 4. CDR1 is GTSNPN and CDR2 is SVGIG in the germline V gene (reference sequence). The variable domain in full, with the rest retrieved from reference TRBV30 and TRBJ2-1, is SQTIHQWPATLVQPVGSPLSLECTVEGTSNPNLYWYRQAAGRGLQLLFYSVGIGQISSEVPQNLSASRPQDRQFILSSKKLLLSDSGFYLCAWSPGTGNNEQFFGPGTRLTVL.

The J gene is TRBJ2-5, the V gene TRBV28; D is possibly TRBD2 (6 bases). The DNA end lines up better with TRBJ2-7; the J call may be wrong. Germline CDR1 is MDHEN and CDR2 is SYDVKM. This CDR3 spans 16 amino acids. This chain's CDR3 is CASSPSMTGLAYEQYF. The CDR3, as DNA: TGTGCCAGCAGTCCGAGCATGACGGGACTTGCCTACGAGCAGTACTTC.

The chain links TRBV9 to TRBJ2-1; D is perhaps TRBD2 (6 bases). The CDR3 sequence is 16 residues long. CDR1 is SGDLS, CDR2 YYNGEE, per germline. Trimming removed 4 bases from V and 1 base from J, with 15 bases in between. CDR3 sequence (DNA): TGTGCCAGCAGCCTCGAAGGGCGGGGATCCTACAATGAGCAGTTCTTC. This translates into CASSLEGRGSYNEQFF.

The rearrangement links TRBV30 to TRBJ2-7; 11 bases are a match to TRBD2. Germline V lookup: CDR1 GTSNPN, CDR2 SVGIG (reference sequence). This CDR3 region has 16 residues. J lost 6 bases, V lost 5 bases, and 15 bases had no gene match. The CDR3 DNA follows: TGTGCCTGGGAGGGGAAGGCTAGCGGGAGGCTCGGCGAGCAGTACTTC. This sequence encodes CAWEGKASGRLGEQYF.

The chain couples TRBV7-2 to TRBJ2-7, with D uncertain. Trimming left V 3 bases short and J 0 bases short, with 6 bases between. Germline V gives CDR1 SGHTA, CDR2 FQGNSA. CDR3 size: 13 residues. The CDR3: CASSLGDSYEQYF. CDR3 coding DNA: TGTGCCAGCAGCTTGGGCGACTCCTACGAGCAGTACTTC.

The chain carries TRBV4-1 and TRBJ2-3; perhaps TRBD1 as D (5 bases). The V end lost 3 bases, the J end lost 2 bases, and 12 bases lay between the germline ends. The CDR3 extends over 15 amino acids. The germline CDR1 and CDR2 sequences are MGHRA and YSYEKL. The CDR3 DNA reads TGCGCCAGCAGCCAGCTTGACAGAAACACAGATACGCAGTATTTT. This sequence encodes CASSQLDRNTDTQYF.

This sequence joins TRBV4-2 and TRBJ2-1; D not certain. The CDR3 sequence is 16 residues long. With 0 bases removed from V and 5 bases from J, the gap between germline ends came to 14 bases. Germline V gene lookup returns CDR1 LGHNA and CDR2 YNFKEQ. Here the CDR3 DNA reads TGTGCCAGCAGCCAAGATCCCCCCGATAGCAACAATGAGCAGTTCTTC. The encoded protein is CASSQDPPDSNNEQFF.

This clone has only one observation. The chain carries TRBV18 and TRBJ1-2; no firm D call. V lost 2 bases to trimming and J lost 8 bases, with 12 bases between them. CDR1 is KGHSH, CDR2 LQKENI, per germline. The CDR3 length is 13 residues. The CDR3 coding sequence is TGTGCCAGCTCACCAGGGTCGGGTGAGGGCTACACCTTC. Protein sequence: CASSPGSGEGYTF.

This CDR3 is CASNAGGRGETQYF. Here the CDR3 DNA reads TGTGCCAGTAACGCGGGGGGCAGGGGAGAGACCCAGTACTTC. The chain is built from TRBV19 and TRBJ2-5; 8 positions agree with TRBD2. The V gene end was trimmed by 7 bases and the J gene end by 4 bases; junction bases not matched to a gene: 8. The CDR3 has 14 residues. Germline-derived CDR1 and CDR2 are LNHDA and SQIVND (reference sequence).

J is TRBJ2-7 and V is TRBV11-1; 7 nucleotides line up with TRBD1. Trimming at V came to 5 bases and at J to 5 bases, leaving 15 bases not matched to a gene. The germline gives CDR1 SGHAT, CDR2 FQDESV (reference sequence). The CDR3 totals 16 residues. In nucleotides, the CDR3 is TGTGCCAGCAGCGCAAAGTTGTCAGGGGGTTTGGACGAGCAGTACTTC. Protein product: CASSAKLSGGLDEQYF.

The rearrangement uses TRBV7-2 and TRBJ2-3; unclear D gene. V was clipped by 5 bases and J by 4 bases, with 10 bases between them. CDR1 is SGHTA and CDR2 is FQGNSA in the germline V gene. The CDR3 runs to 13 residues. Here the CDR3 reads CASSLSSADTQYF. The CDR3 DNA is TGTGCCAGCAGCCTATCCAGCGCAGATACGCAGTATTTT.

The chain links TRBV7-6 to TRBJ2-5; 7 bases are shared with TRBD2. V lost 4 bases to trimming and J lost 13 bases; unmatched junction nucleotides: 9. The CDR3 runs to 12 residues. Germline CDR1 SGHVS, CDR2 FNYEAQ. The CDR3 DNA reads TGTGCCAGCAGCTCGGGCGGGGGAGTGGTGTACTTC. Encoded protein: CASSSGGGVVYF. The whole variable domain, filled in from reference TRBV7-6 and TRBJ2-5, reads GAGVSQSPRYKVTKRGQDVALRCDPISGHVSLYWYRQALGQGPEFLTYFNYEAQQDKSGLPNDRFSAERPEGSISTLTIQRTEQRDSAMYRCASSSGGGVVYFGPGTRLLVL.

The genes are TRBV29-1 and TRBJ2-1; perhaps TRBD1 as D (6 bases). Germline CDR1 is SQVTM and CDR2 is ANQGSEA. This CDR3 comprises 15 residues. V gave up 5 bases and J gave up 2 bases, with 16 bases separating them. CDR3 nucleotides: TGCAGCGTTCTGAGCCGGGACAACCCCTACAATGAGCAGTTCTTC. Translating it yields CSVLSRDNPYNEQFF.

This clone was found a few times. The rearrangement links TRBV5-6 to TRBJ1-2, with 8 bases identical to TRBD1. Per germline, CDR1 SGHDT and CDR2 YYEEEE. The V and J ends lost 2 bases and 8 bases, in that order; junction bases with no gene match: 5. The CDR3 has 13 amino acids. This chain's CDR3 is CASSFGTGGGYTF. CDR3 nucleotide sequence: TGTGCCAGCAGCTTTGGGACAGGCGGCGGCTACACCTTC.

This chain connects TRBV25-1 to TRBJ2-7; possibly TRBD1 for D (7 bases). This CDR3 has 15 residues. The V end lost 8 bases, the J end lost 4 bases, and 21 bases lay between the germline ends. In germline, CDR1 is MGHDK, CDR2 SYGVNS. The CDR3 loop reads CASGGQGELFYEQYF. Here the CDR3 DNA reads TGTGCCAGCGGGGGGCAGGGGGAGCTATTTTACGAGCAGTACTTC.

This clone showed up just once. The V gene is TRBV7-2, the J gene TRBJ2-2; 8 bases agree with TRBD2. The CDR3 totals 17 residues. CDR1 and CDR2 from the germline V gene are SGHTA and FQGNSA. The V segment lost 1 base and the J segment 4 bases; nucleotides outside the gene matches: 8. DNA for the CDR3: TGTGCCAGCAGCTTAGGAGGCGGGGGGCCTCCCACCGGGGAGCTGTTTTTT. It encodes CASSLGGGGPPTGELFF. Supplemented by reference TRBV7-2 and TRBJ2-2, the full variable domain reads GAGVSQSPSNKVTEKGKDVELRCDPISGHTALYWYRQSLGQGLEFLIYFQGNSAPDKSGLPSDRFSAERTGGSVSTLTIQRTQQEDSAVYLCASSLGGGGPPTGELFFGEGSRLTVL.